Listed below are T cell receptor beta chains from one sample, sequenced in a study of CD8 T cells in ankylosing spondylitis. TCRdb redid the calling of the 5' RACE reads with MiXCR, one entry per CDR3 protein. Seen here are more than 250,000 distinct CDR3 sequences, less than 9.5% observed once, and the top ten hold less than 15%. What was sequenced was blood, either unsorted or a sorted T cell fraction (not recorded which). All receptors derive from a male donor with ankylosing spondylitis. Each CDR3 is given with its conserved first and last residue. Clone sizes are given selectively: once, few, many, or a class where the clone is expanded.

v_call	j_call	clone_size	cdr3_aa
TRBV10-3	TRBJ2-1	-	CAIGGSYNEQFF
TRBV20-1	TRBJ2-7	many	CSASPFGGRYEQYF
TRBV4-1	TRBJ2-5	-	CASSQVGSTQETQYF
TRBV6-1	TRBJ1-2	many	CASSERNNYGYTF
TRBV2	TRBJ1-1	many	CASSEGLRTGAFF
TRBV28	TRBJ2-7	once	CASRPPGGYEQYF
TRBV6-1	TRBJ1-1	-	CASNPLGGAMDRTEAFF
TRBV3-1	TRBJ2-1	few	CASSHLQWGANEQFF
TRBV14	TRBJ2-5	many	CASSQDRGTSETEYQETQYF
TRBV20-1	TRBJ1-5	few	CSAQERAEQPQHF
TRBV18	TRBJ2-1	many	CASSPLTSPYNEQFF
TRBV9	TRBJ2-7	-	CASSVAGVSEQYF
TRBV19	TRBJ1-1	-	CASSMVQVNTEAFF
TRBV12-3/TRBV12-4	TRBJ2-1	many	CASSSDSRGINEQFF
TRBV7-6	TRBJ1-6	-	CASSLAQGQNSPLHF
TRBV29-1	TRBJ1-5	-	CSVRHSQPQHF
TRBV20-1	TRBJ2-3	-	CSAGRASTDTQYF
TRBV4-2	TRBJ1-6	-	CASSQDWGQESPLHF
TRBV7-3	TRBJ2-3	few	CASRFSGGSTDTQYF
TRBV7-6	TRBJ2-3	-	CASSLLTGTDTQYF
TRBV20-1	TRBJ2-1	-	CSASTSGRAYNEQFF